Below, 30 T cell receptor beta chains from the same sample are listed, as sequenced in a study of cytomegalovirus exposure and HLA in healthy donors. It was with 60 Vbeta and 13 Jbeta primers that the PCR ran. Profiling relied on immunoSEQ multiplex PCR, and the TCRdb table lists in-frame clones only, not all of them. The sample carries 110,000 or so clones, 81% recorded once. The sample taken for sequencing was PBMCs. The receptors shown here come from a woman aged 25 to 39 in good health and CMV-seronegative.

The genes are TRBV10-3 and TRBJ2-5; 8 nucleotides agree with TRBD2. Germline V gene data show CDR1 as ENHRY and CDR2 as SYGVKD. V was pared by 5 bases and J by 3 bases, with 14 bases of the junction left unmatched. This CDR3 spans 17 amino acids. The CDR3 nucleotides read TGTGCCATCAGTACCCACGGGGTAGCGGGAATTAAAGAGACCCAGTACTTC. Translated, it gives CAISTHGVAGIKETQYF.

V usage is TRBV7-2 and J usage is TRBJ1-2, with D hard to call. Trimming cost V 2 bases and J 4 bases, with 11 bases left between them. Germline V gene data show CDR1 as SGHTA and CDR2 as FQGNSA. This CDR3 has 14 amino acids. The CDR3, as DNA: TGTGCCAGCAGCTTAACCCCAGGACTCTATGGCTACACCTTC. It codes for CASSLTPGLYGYTF.

The chain links TRBV9 to TRBJ2-5, with 8 nucleotides matching TRBD2. The J call may be in error: the DNA end matches TRBJ2-7 better. CDR3 length: 14 residues. Germline CDR1 is SGDLS and CDR2 is YYNGEE. The CDR3 DNA reads as TGTGCCAGCAGTGAAACTAGCGGCTCCTACGAGCAGTACTTC. Protein: CASSETSGSYEQYF.

This clone appeared a few times. The CDR3 DNA is TGTGCCAGCAGCTTTAGCGGGAGGGCCATTTACAATGAGCAGTTCTTC. Translation: CASSFSGRAIYNEQFF. The J gene is TRBJ2-1, the V gene TRBV7-9; 11 nucleotides align to TRBD2. CDR3 length equals 16 residues. J lost 4 bases, V lost 3 bases, and 5 bases had no gene match. Per the germline V gene, CDR1 is SEHNR and CDR2 is FQNEAQ (reference sequence). The variable domain in full, completed from reference TRBV7-9 and TRBJ2-1, reads DTGVSQNPRHKITKRGQNVTFRCDPISEHNRLYWYRQTLGQGPEFLTYFQNEAQLEKSRLLSDRFSAERPKGSFSTLEIQRTEQGDSAMYLCASSFSGRAIYNEQFFGPGTRLTVL.

V and J are TRBV7-8 and TRBJ2-7, with a weak D call TRBD2 (5 bases). There are 20 residues in the CDR3. V lost 4 bases, J lost 3 bases, and 31 bases lay in between. The V gene's germline CDR1 is SGHVS and CDR2 FQNEAQ. The CDR3 protein is CASSWTRFHTPGRSDYEQYF. As DNA, the CDR3 is TGTGCCAGCAGCTGGACCCGTTTCCATACCCCGGGAAGATCAGACTACGAGCAGTACTTC. The full variable domain, its missing parts supplied by reference TRBV7-8 and TRBJ2-7, is GAGVSQSPRYKVAKRGQDVALRCDPISGHVSLFWYQQALGQGPEFLTYFQNEAQLDKSGLPSDRFFAERPEGSVSTLKIQRTQQEDSAVYLCASSWTRFHTPGRSDYEQYFGPGTRLTVT.

The V call is TRBV7-2, the J call TRBJ2-2, with TRBD2 identical over 9 bases. CDR1 is SGHTA, CDR2 FQGNSA, per germline. The CDR3 length is 16 residues. Trimming at V came to 1 base and at J to 5 bases, leaving 5 bases not matched to a gene. CDR3 in DNA: TGTGCCAGCAGCTTAGTCGGGACTAGCAATACCGGGGAGCTGTTTTTT. This translates into CASSLVGTSNTGELFF.

The CDR3 region is CAIGELAGYEQYF. DNA for the CDR3: TGTGCCATCGGCGAACTAGCGGGATACGAGCAGTACTTC. The V gene is TRBV10-3, the J gene TRBJ2-7; 10 bases align to TRBD2. The germline V gene encodes CDR1 ENHRY and CDR2 SYGVKD. The CDR3 spans 13 residues. The junction had 5 bases not matched to a gene; V was cut back by 8 bases and J by 4 bases.

The gene calls are TRBV5-4 and TRBJ2-5, with 8 bases lining up with TRBD2. The CDR3 covers 16 residues. From germline, CDR1 is SGHNT and CDR2 YYREEE (reference sequence). V lost 4 bases and J lost 5; bases outside the gene matches: 13. CDR3 in DNA: TGTGCCAGCAGCCCCCGAACGGGAGGGCGGGGGGAGACCCAGTACTTC. This codes for CASSPRTGGRGETQYF.

This clone appeared once. V usage is TRBV7-9 and J usage is TRBJ2-7; weak D call: TRBD1 (6 bases). Germline CDR1 SEHNR, CDR2 FQNEAQ (reference sequence). V was trimmed by 3 bases and J by 4 bases, leaving 10 bases between them. The CDR3 extends over 13 amino acids. CDR3 amino acids: CASSFRDKYEQYF. CDR3 DNA sequence: TGTGCCAGCAGCTTCCGGGACAAGTACGAGCAGTACTTC.

The gene calls are TRBV6-1 and TRBJ2-3; 8 positions match TRBD2. The CDR3 runs to 14 residues. The germline gives CDR1 MNHNS, CDR2 SASEGT. The trim removed 4 bases at V and 0 bases at J, leaving 0 bases unmatched. CDR3 bases: TGTGCCAGCAGTGCTAGCGGGAGCACAGATACGCAGTATTTT. This gives the protein CASSASGSTDTQYF.

V gene TRBV27 combines with J gene TRBJ1-6; D is perhaps TRBD1 (5 bases). CDR1 and CDR2 from the germline V gene are MNHEY and SMNVEV (reference sequence). This CDR3 spans 17 amino acids. V lost 3 bases, J lost 1 base, and 13 bases lay in between. The CDR3 nucleotides are TGTGCCAGCAGTTTGTCCGACAGCCTATCCTATAATTCACCCCTCCACTTT. Protein: CASSLSDSLSYNSPLHF.

DNA of the CDR3: TGTGCCAGCAGCTTGGTCCGACTGCCACCCTACAATGAGCAGTTCTTC. Encoded protein: CASSLVRLPPYNEQFF. The chain has TRBV5-4 and TRBJ2-1; no firm D call. V was pared by 0 bases and J by 2 bases, with 12 bases between. The CDR3 sequence is 16 residues long. The V gene's germline CDR1 is SGHNT and CDR2 YYREEE (reference sequence).

The chain is built from TRBV11-2 and TRBJ2-5; tentatively, D is TRBD2 (6 bases). CDR1 is SGHAT, CDR2 FQNNGV, per germline. Deletions cut 4 bases from V and 4 bases from J, with 13 bases between. There are 14 residues in the CDR3. The CDR3: CASSSAGTRETQYF. The CDR3 DNA reads TGTGCCAGCAGCTCAGCCGGGACTCGAGAGACCCAGTACTTC. The variable domain in full, completed from reference TRBV11-2 and TRBJ2-5, reads EAGVAQSPRYKIIEKRQSVAFWCNPISGHATLYWYQQILGQGPKLLIQFQNNGVVDDSQLPKDRFSAERLKGVDSTLKIQPAKLEDSAVYLCASSSAGTRETQYFGPGTRLLVL.

This sequence joins TRBV15 and TRBJ2-3; D might be TRBD2 (5 bases). The germline gives CDR1 LNHNV, CDR2 YYDKDF (reference sequence). The V and J ends lost 5 bases and 5 bases respectively, with 17 bases between them. The CDR3 spans 15 residues. This CDR3 is CATSPFQRNQDTQYF. CDR3 bases: TGTGCCACCAGCCCTTTCCAGCGGAACCAAGATACGCAGTATTTT.

A single count supports this clone. The CDR3: CASSHPSGGGRGEAFF. The CDR3 nucleotides are TGCGCCAGCAGCCACCCGTCCGGGGGGGGACGAGGAGAAGCTTTCTTT. This chain connects TRBV4-1 to TRBJ1-1; tentatively, D is TRBD1 (5 bases). Germline V gene data show CDR1 as MGHRA and CDR2 as YSYEKL. Trimming took off 3 bases at V and 8 bases at J, with 22 bases between the two ends. The CDR3 consists of 16 residues.

This sequence joins TRBV4-1 and TRBJ1-4; D remains ambiguous. V lost 4 bases, J lost 8 bases, and 26 bases lay in between. This CDR3 is 18 amino acids long. Germline V gene sequence: CDR1 MGHRA, CDR2 YSYEKL. CDR3 loop: CASSLHLLSGLMGEKLFF. The CDR3 coding sequence is TGCGCCAGCAGCCTGCATCTCCTTTCAGGACTGATGGGAGAAAAACTGTTTTTT.

This clone has just one count. The chain couples TRBV11-2 to TRBJ1-4, with 8 bases aligning to TRBD1. Trimming took 0 bases from V and 17 from J; bases not matched to a gene: 14. Germline CDR1 reads SGHAT; CDR2 reads FQNNGV. The CDR3 is 15 residues long. CDR3 bases: TGTGCCAGCAGCTTAGAGACAGGGGTTAAAGAGAGGTATTTTTTT. Translating it yields CASSLETGVKERYFF. The complete variable domain, with remaining parts taken from reference TRBV11-2 and TRBJ1-4, reads EAGVAQSPRYKIIEKRQSVAFWCNPISGHATLYWYQQILGQGPKLLIQFQNNGVVDDSQLPKDRFSAERLKGVDSTLKIQPAKLEDSAVYLCASSLETGVKERYFFGSGTQLSVL.

This clone was recorded only once. This rearrangement joins TRBV14 to TRBJ2-1; tentative D call: TRBD1 (6 bases). V was trimmed by 4 bases and J by 0 bases, leaving 10 bases between them. The CDR3 runs to 15 residues. Germline loops: CDR1 SGHDN, CDR2 FVKESK. CDR3 protein: CASSLLQGSYNEQFF. DNA of the CDR3: TGTGCCAGCAGCCTATTACAGGGCTCCTACAATGAGCAGTTCTTC.

The table lists this clone with a count of one. The chain employs TRBV2 and TRBJ2-1; the match to TRBD2 covers 7 bases. Trimming took 4 bases from V and 6 from J; bases not matched to a gene: 6. In germline, CDR1 is SNHLY, CDR2 FYNNEI. The CDR3 is made up of 14 amino acids. CDR3 in DNA: TGTGCCAGCAGTGCGCGGGAGACTATCAATGAGCAGTTCTTC. Translated: CASSARETINEQFF.

The rearrangement joins TRBV4-1 to TRBJ2-5; 7 nucleotides match TRBD2. The J call is uncertain, as TRBJ2-7 better fits the DNA end. In germline, CDR1 is MGHRA, CDR2 YSYEKL. The CDR3 sequence is 16 residues long. This CDR3 is CASSQESGTYSYEQYF. The CDR3 DNA reads TGCGCCAGCAGCCAAGAAAGCGGGACCTACTCCTACGAGCAGTACTTC.

The chain uses TRBV28 and TRBJ2-3; perhaps TRBD2 as D (7 bases). CDR1 is MDHEN and CDR2 is SYDVKM in the germline V gene. Trimming shortened V by 5 bases and J by 3 bases, and 12 bases separated the two germline ends. CDR3 length equals 14 residues. CDR3 sequence: CASSGGGATDTQYF. CDR3 nucleotide sequence: TGTGCCAGCAGTGGAGGGGGGGCGACAGATACGCAGTATTTT.

The J gene is TRBJ2-1, the V gene TRBV6-4; D is possibly TRBD2 (5 bases). Germline V gene data show CDR1 as MRHNA and CDR2 as SNTAGT. The length of the CDR3 is 15 residues. Deletions cut 5 bases from V and 0 bases from J, with 11 bases between. DNA for the CDR3: TGTGCCAGCAGTCTAGTGGGGAGCTCCTACAATGAGCAGTTCTTC. It specifies CASSLVGSSYNEQFF.

The J gene is TRBJ2-2, the V gene TRBV7-9; 12 positions agree with TRBD2. The CDR3 is 17 residues long. V was clipped by 8 bases and J by 5 bases; unmatched bases: 12. Germline CDR1 and CDR2: SEHNR and FQNEAQ (reference sequence). The CDR3 region is CASDRPTSGRFTGELFF. CDR3 nucleotide sequence: TGTGCCAGCGATAGACCGACTAGCGGGAGATTTACCGGGGAGCTGTTTTTT.

This chain connects TRBV5-4 to TRBJ1-2; D not certain. The V gene lost 6 bases and the J gene lost 7 bases, with 13 bases spanning the gap. The CDR3 spans 12 residues. Germline lookup yields CDR1 SGHNT and CDR2 YYREEE (reference sequence). CDR3 sequence reads: CASTLFGVGYTF. The CDR3 nucleotides are TGTGCCAGCACCCTGTTCGGGGTTGGCTACACCTTC. Full variable domain (rest looked up from reference TRBV5-4 and TRBJ1-2): ETGVTQSPTHLIKTRGQQVTLRCSSQSGHNTVSWYQQALGQGPQFIFQYYREEENGRGNFPPRFSGLQFPNYSSELNVNALELDDSALYLCASTLFGVGYTFGSGTRLTVV.

V usage is TRBV18 and J usage is TRBJ1-3; the D gene is possibly TRBD1 (6 bases). The CDR3 runs to 17 residues. Germline loops: CDR1 KGHSH, CDR2 LQKENI. Trimming pared 1 base from V and 1 base from J, leaving 14 bases between. The CDR3 spells CASSPLAGEVSGNTIYF. DNA for the CDR3: TGTGCCAGCTCACCACTAGCAGGGGAAGTGTCTGGAAACACCATATATTTT.

The gene calls are TRBV5-1 and TRBJ2-5, with D unclear. CDR3 length: 13 residues. Trimming removed 3 bases at V and 4 bases at J, with 10 bases between. Looked up from germline, CDR1 is SGHRS and CDR2 is YFSETQ. The CDR3 is CASSSTLTETQYF. CDR3 nucleotides: TGCGCCAGCAGCTCAACACTAACAGAGACCCAGTACTTC. Based on the CDR3 plus reference TRBV5-1 and TRBJ2-5, the full variable domain is KAGVTQTPRYLIKTRGQQVTLSCSPISGHRSVSWYQQTPGQGLQFLFEYFSETQRNKGNFPGRFSGRQFSNSRSEMNVSTLELGDSALYLCASSSTLTETQYFGPGTRLLVL.

CDR3 coding DNA: TGTGCCAGCAGTTTAGAGAGCTCCTACAATGAGCAGTTCTTC. It is translated as CASSLESSYNEQFF. V and J are TRBV27 and TRBJ2-1; D uncertain. The CDR3 is made up of 14 amino acids. Trimming removed 2 bases at V and 0 bases at J, with 5 bases between. Germline lookup yields CDR1 MNHEY and CDR2 SMNVEV (reference sequence).

The rearrangement links TRBV11-1 to TRBJ1-1, with 9 bases lining up with TRBD1. Trimming at V came to 5 bases and at J to 4 bases, leaving 5 bases not matched to a gene. The CDR3 runs 14 residues. Germline assignment: CDR1 SGHAT and CDR2 FQDESV (reference sequence). The CDR3 sequence: CASSVQGASTEAFF. The CDR3 coding sequence is TGTGCCAGCAGCGTACAGGGGGCGAGCACTGAAGCTTTCTTT.

The genes are TRBV13 and TRBJ2-7, with 9 positions matching TRBD1. The trim removed 5 bases at V and 5 bases at J, leaving 10 bases unmatched. From germline, CDR1 is PRHDT and CDR2 FYEKMQ (reference sequence). The CDR3 runs to 15 residues. CDR3 sequence reads: CASSGDGTGYDEQYF. CDR3 DNA sequence: TGTGCCAGCAGCGGGGACGGGACAGGGTACGACGAGCAGTACTTC.

The chain uses TRBV5-4 and TRBJ2-2; 12 positions agree with TRBD2. The CDR3 has 17 residues. Losses at the gene ends were 0 bases for V and 7 bases for J; bases not matched to a gene: 7. Germline V CDR1 and CDR2: SGHNT, YYREEE (reference sequence). CDR3 region: CASSLGASGRADGELFF. The CDR3 nucleotides read TGTGCCAGCAGCTTGGGGGCTAGCGGGAGGGCAGACGGGGAGCTGTTTTTT. The whole variable domain, filled in from reference TRBV5-4 and TRBJ2-2, reads ETGVTQSPTHLIKTRGQQVTLRCSSQSGHNTVSWYQQALGQGPQFIFQYYREEENGRGNFPPRFSGLQFPNYSSELNVNALELDDSALYLCASSLGASGRADGELFFGEGSRLTVL.